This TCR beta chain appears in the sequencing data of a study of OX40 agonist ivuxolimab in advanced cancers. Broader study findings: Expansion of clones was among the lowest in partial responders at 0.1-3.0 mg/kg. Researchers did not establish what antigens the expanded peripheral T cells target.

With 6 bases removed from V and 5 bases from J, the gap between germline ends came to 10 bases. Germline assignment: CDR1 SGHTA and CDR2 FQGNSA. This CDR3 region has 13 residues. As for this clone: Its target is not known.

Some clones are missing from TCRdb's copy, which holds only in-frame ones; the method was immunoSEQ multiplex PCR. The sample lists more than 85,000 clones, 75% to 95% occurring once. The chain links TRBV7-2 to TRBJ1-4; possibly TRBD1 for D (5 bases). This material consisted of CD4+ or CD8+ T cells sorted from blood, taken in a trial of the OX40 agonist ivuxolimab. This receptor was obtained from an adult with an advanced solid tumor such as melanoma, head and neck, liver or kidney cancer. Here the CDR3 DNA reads TGTGCCAGCAGACTAGACAGAAATGAAAAACTGTTTTTT. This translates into CASRLDRNEKLFF. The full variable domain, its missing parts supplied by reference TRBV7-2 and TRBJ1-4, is GAGVSQSPSNKVTEKGKDVELRCDPISGHTALYWYRQSLGQGLEFLIYFQGNSAPDKSGLPSDRFSAERTGGSVSTLTIQRTQQEDSAVYLCASRLDRNEKLFFGSGTQLSVL.